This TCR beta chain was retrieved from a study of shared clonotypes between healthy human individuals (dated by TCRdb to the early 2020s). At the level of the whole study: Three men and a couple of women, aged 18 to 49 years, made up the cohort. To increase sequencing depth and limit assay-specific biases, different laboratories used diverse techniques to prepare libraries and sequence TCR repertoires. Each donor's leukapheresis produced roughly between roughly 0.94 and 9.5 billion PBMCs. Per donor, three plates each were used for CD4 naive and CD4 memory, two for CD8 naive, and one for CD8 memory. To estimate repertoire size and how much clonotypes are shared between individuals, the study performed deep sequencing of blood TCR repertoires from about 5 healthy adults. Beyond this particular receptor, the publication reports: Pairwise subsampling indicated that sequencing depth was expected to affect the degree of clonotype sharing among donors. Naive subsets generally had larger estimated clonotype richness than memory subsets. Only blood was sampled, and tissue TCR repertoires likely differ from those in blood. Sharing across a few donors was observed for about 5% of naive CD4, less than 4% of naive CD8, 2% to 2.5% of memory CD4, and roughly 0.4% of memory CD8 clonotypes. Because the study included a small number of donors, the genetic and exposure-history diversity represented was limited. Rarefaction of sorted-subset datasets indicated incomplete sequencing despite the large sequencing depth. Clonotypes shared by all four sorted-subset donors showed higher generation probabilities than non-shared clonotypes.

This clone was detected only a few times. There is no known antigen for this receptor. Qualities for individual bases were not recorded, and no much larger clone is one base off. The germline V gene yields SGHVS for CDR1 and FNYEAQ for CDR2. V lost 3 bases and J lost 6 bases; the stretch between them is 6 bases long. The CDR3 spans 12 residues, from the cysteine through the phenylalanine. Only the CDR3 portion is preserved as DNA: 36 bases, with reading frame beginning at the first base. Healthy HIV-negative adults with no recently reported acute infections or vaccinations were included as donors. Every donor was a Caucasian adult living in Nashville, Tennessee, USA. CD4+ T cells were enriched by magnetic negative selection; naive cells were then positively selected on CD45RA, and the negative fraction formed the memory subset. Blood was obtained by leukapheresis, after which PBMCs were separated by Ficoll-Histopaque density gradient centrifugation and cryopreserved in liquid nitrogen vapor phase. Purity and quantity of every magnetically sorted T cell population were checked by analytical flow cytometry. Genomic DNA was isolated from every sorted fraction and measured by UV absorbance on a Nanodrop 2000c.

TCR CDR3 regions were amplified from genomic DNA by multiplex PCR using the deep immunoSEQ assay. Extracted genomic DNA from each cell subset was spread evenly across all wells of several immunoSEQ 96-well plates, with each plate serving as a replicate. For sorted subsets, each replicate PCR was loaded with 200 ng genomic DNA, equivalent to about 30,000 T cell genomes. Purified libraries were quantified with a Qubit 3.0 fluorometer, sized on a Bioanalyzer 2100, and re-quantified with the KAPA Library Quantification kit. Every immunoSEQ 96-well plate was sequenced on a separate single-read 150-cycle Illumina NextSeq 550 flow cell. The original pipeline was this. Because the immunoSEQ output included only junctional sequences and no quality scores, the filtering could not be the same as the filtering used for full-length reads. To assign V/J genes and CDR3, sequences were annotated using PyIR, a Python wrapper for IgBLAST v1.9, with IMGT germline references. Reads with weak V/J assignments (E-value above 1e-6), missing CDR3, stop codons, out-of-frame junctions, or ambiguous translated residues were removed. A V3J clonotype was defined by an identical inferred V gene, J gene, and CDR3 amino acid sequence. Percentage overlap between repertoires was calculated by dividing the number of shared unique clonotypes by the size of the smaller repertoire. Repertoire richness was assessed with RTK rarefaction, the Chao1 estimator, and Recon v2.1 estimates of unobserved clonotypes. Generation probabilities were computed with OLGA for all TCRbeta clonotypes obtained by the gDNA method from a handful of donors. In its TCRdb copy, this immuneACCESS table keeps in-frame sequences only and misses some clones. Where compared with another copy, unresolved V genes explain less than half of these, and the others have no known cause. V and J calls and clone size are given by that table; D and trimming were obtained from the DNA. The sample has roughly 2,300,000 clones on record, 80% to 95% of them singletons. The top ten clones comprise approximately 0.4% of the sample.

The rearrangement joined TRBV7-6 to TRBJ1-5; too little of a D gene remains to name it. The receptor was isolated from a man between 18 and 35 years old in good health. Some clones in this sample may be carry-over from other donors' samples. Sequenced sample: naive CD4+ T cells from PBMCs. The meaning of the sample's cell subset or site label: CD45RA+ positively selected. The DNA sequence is TGTGCCAGCAGCTTGTTAGGTCAGCCCCAGCATTTT. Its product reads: CASSLLGQPQHF.